This entry lists 27 T cell receptor beta chains sequenced from one sample in a study of blood T cell repertoires in COVID-19. This table comes from immunoSEQ multiplex PCR, and its TCRdb copy is limited to in-frame clones, with some not included. The sample has hundreds of thousands of clones; about 90% are singletons. The sequencing sample was made of PBMCs or T cells enriched from blood (not recorded which). The receptors were sampled from a woman aged 30 to 39 who had recovered from COVID-19.

The rearrangement links TRBV11-3 to TRBJ2-2; the match to TRBD2 covers 11 bases. After removal of 1 base from V and 9 bases from J, the junction contained 7 bases not matched to a gene. The CDR3 is 16 amino acids. Per the germline V gene, CDR1 is SGHNT and CDR2 is YENEEA. CDR3: CASSLVLAGGPRELFF. In DNA form, the CDR3 reads TGTGCCAGCAGCTTAGTATTAGCGGGAGGGCCTCGGGAGCTGTTTTTT. The full variable domain, rest sourced from reference TRBV11-3 and TRBJ2-2, is EAGVVQSPRYKIIEKKQPVAFWCNPISGHNTLYWYLQNLGQGPELLIRYENEEAVDDSQLPKDRFSAERLKGVDSTLKIQPAELGDSAVYLCASSLVLAGGPRELFFGEGSRLTVL.

This chain joins TRBV7-9 and TRBJ2-5; TRBD2 matches at 7 bases. Germline CDR1 and CDR2: SEHNR and FQNEAQ (reference sequence). Germline trimming cut 4 bases from V and 5 bases from J; bases unmatched to any gene: 16. The CDR3 loop spans 17 amino acids. In nucleotides, the CDR3 is TGTGCCAGCAGCTACGCGACTAGCTCGGAGGTCTCGGAGACCCAGTACTTC. Protein: CASSYATSSEVSETQYF.

The rearrangement joins TRBV29-1 to TRBJ1-2; TRBD1 matches at 7 bases. The CDR3 totals 14 residues. In germline, CDR1 is SQVTM, CDR2 ANQGSEA. J lost 4 bases, V lost 0 bases, and 5 bases had no gene match. The CDR3 DNA reads TGCAGCGTTGAAGATCAGGGACAGCTCTATGGCTACACCTTC. Residues: CSVEDQGQLYGYTF.

The V call is TRBV4-1, the J call TRBJ2-5, with a weak D call TRBD2 (5 bases). The CDR3 has 15 residues. V was cut by 1 base and J by 5 bases, with 14 bases left in between. Germline CDR1 MGHRA, CDR2 YSYEKL. The CDR3 DNA follows: TGCGCCAGCAGCCAAGCTTTGGCTAGCAGGGAGACCCAGTACTTC. Its protein product is CASSQALASRETQYF.

The chain is built from TRBV5-4 and TRBJ2-2; 11 positions match TRBD1. The CDR3 is 17 amino acids. V was pared by 0 bases and J by 3 bases, with 4 bases of the junction left unmatched. Germline V gene lookup returns CDR1 SGHNT and CDR2 YYREEE (reference sequence). As DNA, the CDR3 is TGTGCCAGCAGCTTGGAACCGGGACAGGGGGACACCGGGGAGCTGTTTTTT. Protein sequence: CASSLEPGQGDTGELFF.

The chain combines TRBV24-1 with TRBJ2-3; possibly TRBD1 for D (6 bases). Germline lookup yields CDR1 KGHDR and CDR2 SFDVKD. The CDR3 has 16 amino acids. V lost 3 bases and J 0 bases, leaving 12 bases between the germline ends. The CDR3 region is CATSDKRTASTDTQYF. The CDR3 nucleotides read TGTGCCACCAGTGATAAAAGGACAGCTAGCACAGATACGCAGTATTTT.

The chain has TRBV24-1 and TRBJ2-7, with D possibly TRBD1 on 6 matching bases. The CDR3 extends over 14 amino acids. CDR1 and CDR2 from the germline V gene are KGHDR and SFDVKD. Trimming pared 4 bases from V and 2 bases from J, leaving 11 bases between. The CDR3 sequence: CATSETGMPYEQYF. The CDR3 nucleotides read TGTGCCACCAGTGAAACAGGGATGCCCTACGAGCAGTACTTC.

The chain uses TRBV6-1 and TRBJ1-1, with 9 bases aligning to TRBD1. V dropped 4 bases and J dropped 0; count of bases not matched to a gene: 12. The CDR3 length is 18 residues. Per the germline V gene, CDR1 is MNHNS and CDR2 is SASEGT. As DNA, the CDR3 is TGTGCCAGCAGTGCCGGAACAGGGGGCTGGTCAATGAACACTGAAGCTTTCTTT. Translation: CASSAGTGGWSMNTEAFF.

The chain is built from TRBV2 and TRBJ2-1; 7 nucleotides line up with TRBD2. Germline V gives CDR1 SNHLY, CDR2 FYNNEI. J lost 7 bases, V lost 6 bases, and 6 bases had no gene match. The CDR3 loop spans 13 amino acids. As DNA, the CDR3 is TGTGCCAGCAGAGCGGGAAGGATGAATGAGCAGTTCTTC. This gives the protein CASRAGRMNEQFF.

The rearrangement uses TRBV10-3 and TRBJ1-1, with 8 bases aligning to TRBD1. Germline-derived CDR1 and CDR2 are ENHRY and SYGVKD. The CDR3 sequence is 13 residues long. V lost 3 bases to trimming and J lost 11 bases; unmatched junction nucleotides: 8. CDR3 sequence: CAISDRGQGGAFF. The CDR3 DNA is TGTGCCATCAGTGACAGGGGGCAAGGTGGGGCTTTCTTT.

The chain has TRBV5-4 and TRBJ2-1, with D tentatively TRBD2 (6 bases). The germline V and J ends were trimmed by 0 bases and 7 bases, with 8 bases remaining between them. Germline CDR1 is SGHNT and CDR2 is YYREEE (reference sequence). The CDR3 has 13 amino acids. DNA of the CDR3: TGTGCCAGCAGCTTGGGCGGGGTGAATGAGCAGTTCTTC. Protein: CASSLGGVNEQFF.

The CDR3 DNA is TGTGCCAGCAGATCCGGACTAGCGGGAGGGCTTGAGACCCAGTACTTC. It specifies CASRSGLAGGLETQYF. The chain links TRBV28 to TRBJ2-5; 15 bases line up with TRBD2. Germline assignment: CDR1 MDHEN and CDR2 SYDVKM. The CDR3 extends over 16 amino acids. Trimming removed 6 bases from V and 5 bases from J; junction bases left unmatched: 7.

V is TRBV29-1 and J is TRBJ2-7, with D tentatively TRBD1 (5 bases). V lost 4 bases, J lost 6 bases, and 19 bases lay in between. Germline lookup yields CDR1 SQVTM and CDR2 ANQGSEA. There are 14 residues in the CDR3. CDR3 in amino acids: CSVVHGRVGSEQYF. The CDR3 DNA sequence: TGCAGCGTTGTCCATGGCAGGGTTGGATCCGAGCAGTACTTC.

This chain uses TRBV29-1 with TRBJ1-2; tentative D call: TRBD1 (5 bases). CDR1 is SQVTM and CDR2 is ANQGSEA in the germline V gene. V was shortened by 1 base and J by 8 bases, with 11 bases between the two germline ends. This CDR3 is built from 12 residues. The CDR3 sequence is CSVEAGGEGYTF. The DNA of the CDR3 is TGCAGCGTTGAAGCGGGGGGGGAAGGCTACACCTTC.

This sequence joins TRBV9 and TRBJ2-1, with 8 bases identical to TRBD2. V shed 0 bases, J shed 7 bases, and the junction held 6 bases outside the gene matches. The CDR3 is 15 residues long. Germline values: CDR1 SGDLS, CDR2 YYNGEE. CDR3 sequence (DNA): TGTGCCAGCAGCGTAGTCAGCGGGGGCGGAAATGAGCAGTTCTTC. Translation: CASSVVSGGGNEQFF.

Regarding this clone: The sample contains more than one DNA sequence encoding this CDR3. The chain has TRBV11-3 and TRBJ2-1, with 8 bases matching TRBD2. CDR1 and CDR2 from the germline V gene are SGHNT and YENEEA. The ends lost 0 bases at V and 0 bases at J; junction bases unmatched: 7. The CDR3 contains 18 residues. In DNA form, the CDR3 reads TGTGCCAGCAGCTTAGATCAGGGAGGGACTAGCTCCTACAATGAGCAGTTCTTC. Encoded protein: CASSLDQGGTSSYNEQFF.

In this sample, this clone turned up once. The rearrangement links TRBV4-1 to TRBJ1-2; D not certain. Deletions cut 1 base from V and 6 bases from J, with 12 bases between. Germline V gene data show CDR1 as MGHRA and CDR2 as YSYEKL. This CDR3 is built from 14 residues. The DNA of the CDR3 is TGCGCCAGCAGCCAAGTCGGGGTAGGCGATGGCTACACCTTC. It translates to CASSQVGVGDGYTF.

This chain joins TRBV5-4 and TRBJ1-1; TRBD1 aligns across 8 bases. Germline-derived CDR1 and CDR2 are SGHNT and YYREEE (reference sequence). Trimming at V came to 0 bases and at J to 3 bases, leaving 4 bases not matched to a gene. The CDR3 extends over 15 amino acids. The CDR3 loop reads CASSLGQGRDTEAFF. CDR3 nucleotides: TGTGCCAGCAGCTTGGGACAGGGGAGGGACACTGAAGCTTTCTTT.

The chain recombines TRBV5-6 with TRBJ1-5; 12 bases agree with TRBD1. The germline gives CDR1 SGHDT, CDR2 YYEEEE. V lost 1 base and J lost 5; bases outside the gene matches: 4. The CDR3 contains 16 residues. CDR3: CASSLWGQGAYQPQHF. The DNA for the CDR3 is TGTGCCAGCAGCTTGTGGGGACAGGGGGCTTATCAGCCCCAGCATTTT.

The chain links TRBV11-2 to TRBJ2-7; 14 nucleotides match TRBD2. Germline trimming cut 5 bases from V and 2 bases from J; bases unmatched to any gene: 14. Looked up from germline, CDR1 is SGHAT and CDR2 is FQNNGV. The CDR3 totals 19 residues. The CDR3 reads CASSEGLAGASRQPYEQYF. In DNA form, the CDR3 reads TGTGCCAGCAGCGAGGGACTAGCGGGAGCTAGCCGACAGCCCTACGAGCAGTACTTC.

The chain has TRBV10-2 and TRBJ2-1; 8 bases line up with TRBD2. CDR1 and CDR2 from the germline V gene are WSHSY and SAAADI. This CDR3 is 15 amino acids long. Germline trimming cut 2 bases from V and 6 bases from J; bases unmatched to any gene: 6. CDR3 protein: CASSEVTSESNEQFF. The CDR3 DNA reads TGCGCCAGCAGTGAGGTGACTAGCGAGAGCAATGAGCAGTTCTTC.

This chain connects TRBV28 to TRBJ2-7; the D gene is possibly TRBD2 (7 bases). The germline CDR1 and CDR2 sequences are MDHEN and SYDVKM. This CDR3 region has 13 residues. Trimming removed 3 bases at V and 5 bases at J, with 11 bases between. In DNA, the CDR3 is TGTGCCAGCAGTTTCGGGGGGCCCCACGAGCAGTACTTC. It is translated as CASSFGGPHEQYF.

The genes are TRBV6-5 and TRBJ2-7; a possible D gene is TRBD2 (5 bases). There are 15 residues in the CDR3. V lost 6 bases and J lost 2, with 17 bases in between. Germline V gives CDR1 MNHEY, CDR2 SVGAGI. The chain's CDR3 is CASSDKTGSTYEQYF. DNA for the CDR3: TGTGCCAGCAGCGATAAGACGGGATCCACCTACGAGCAGTACTTC.

The chain combines TRBV12-3 or TRBV12-4 with TRBJ1-1; 7 nucleotides agree with TRBD1. With V trimmed by 7 bases and J by 10 bases, 6 bases remained unmatched. The CDR3 is made up of 11 amino acids. In DNA, the CDR3 is TGTGCCAGCATCTCGACAGGGCGAGCTTTCTTT. It translates to CASISTGRAFF.

The V and J genes are TRBV30 and TRBJ2-5; weak D call: TRBD2 (6 bases). Deletions cut 2 bases from V and 5 bases from J, with 18 bases between. The CDR3 runs 15 residues. The germline V gene encodes CDR1 GTSNPN and CDR2 SVGIG (reference sequence). The CDR3 here is CAWSRALGGSETQYF. In nucleotides, the CDR3 is TGTGCCTGGAGTCGGGCCTTGGGGGGATCGGAGACCCAGTACTTC.

The chain has TRBV4-1 and TRBJ2-1; 9 bases map to TRBD2. Germline-derived CDR1 and CDR2 are MGHRA and YSYEKL. The CDR3 is 17 amino acids. J gave up 6 bases and V 0 bases, and 9 bases lay outside the gene matches. The CDR3 loop reads CASSQDQEASGTNEQFF. The DNA for the CDR3 is TGCGCCAGCAGCCAAGATCAGGAGGCTAGCGGGACCAATGAGCAGTTCTTC.

The chain recombines TRBV7-9 with TRBJ2-2; D is undetermined. The CDR3 sequence is 11 residues long. Germline-derived CDR1 and CDR2 are SEHNR and FQNEAQ (reference sequence). Trimming took 6 bases from V and 8 from J, leaving 7 bases between them. This CDR3 reads CASSYMGELFF. The CDR3 DNA is TGTGCCAGCAGTTACATGGGGGAGCTGTTTTTT.